This T cell receptor beta chain is from a study of T cell responses to AZD1222 COVID-19 vaccine. Only in-frame clones appear in the TCRdb table, and some are missing; sequencing was by immunoSEQ multiplex PCR. The sample has fewer than 130,000 clones, about nine tenths seen once. The CDR3 contains 13 residues. V gave up 3 bases and J gave up 4 bases, with 8 bases separating them. Looked up from germline, CDR1 is SGHTA and CDR2 is FQGNSA. The sample was peripheral blood, taken on day 0 of AZD1222 vaccination. This clonotype was sampled from an adult in good health. V is TRBV7-2 and J is TRBJ2-3, with D perhaps TRBD1 or TRBD2 (5 bases each). CDR3 sequence (DNA): TGTGCCAGCAGCTTGGGGACCGCAGATACGCAGTATTTT. It specifies CASSLGTADTQYF.